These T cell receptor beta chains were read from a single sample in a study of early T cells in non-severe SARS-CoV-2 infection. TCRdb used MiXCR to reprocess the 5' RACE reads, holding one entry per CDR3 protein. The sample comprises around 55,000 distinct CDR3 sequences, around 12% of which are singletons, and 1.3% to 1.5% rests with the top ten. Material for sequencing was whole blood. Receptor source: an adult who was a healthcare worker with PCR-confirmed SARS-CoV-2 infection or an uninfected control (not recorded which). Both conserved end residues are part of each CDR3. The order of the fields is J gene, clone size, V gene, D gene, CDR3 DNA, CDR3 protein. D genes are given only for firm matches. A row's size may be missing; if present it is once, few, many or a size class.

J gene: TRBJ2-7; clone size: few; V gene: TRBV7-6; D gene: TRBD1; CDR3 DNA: TGTGCCGTCGGGGACAGGGTTAGCTACGAGCAGTACTTC; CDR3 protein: CAVGDRVSYEQYF
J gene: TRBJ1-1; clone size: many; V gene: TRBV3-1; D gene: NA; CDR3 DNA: TGTGCCAGCAGCCAAACTACAGGGAACACTGAAGCTTTCTTT; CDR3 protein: CASSQTTGNTEAFF
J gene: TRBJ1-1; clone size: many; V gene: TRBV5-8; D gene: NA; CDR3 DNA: TGTGCCAGCAGCTTTGAAGGGCCTTCTCGAGGCCGCACTGAAGCTTTCTTT; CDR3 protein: CASSFEGPSRGRTEAFF
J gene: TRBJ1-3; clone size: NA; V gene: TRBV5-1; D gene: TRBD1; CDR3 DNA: TGCGCCAGCAGCTTGAGGGGACAGTCTGGAAACACCATATATTTT; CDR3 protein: CASSLRGQSGNTIYF
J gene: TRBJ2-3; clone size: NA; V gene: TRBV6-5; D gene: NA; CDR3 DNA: TGTGCCAGCAGCAGGGCTCCGGAGGATACGCAGTATTTT; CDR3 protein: CASSRAPEDTQYF
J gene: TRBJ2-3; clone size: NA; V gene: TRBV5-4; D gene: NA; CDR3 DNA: TGTGCCACCAGGTGGGGTACAGATACGCAGTATTTT; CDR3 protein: CATRWGTDTQYF
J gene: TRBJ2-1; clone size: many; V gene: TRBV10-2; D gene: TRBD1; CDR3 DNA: TGCGCCAGCATCGGACAGGATTACAATGAGCAGTTCTTC; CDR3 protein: CASIGQDYNEQFF
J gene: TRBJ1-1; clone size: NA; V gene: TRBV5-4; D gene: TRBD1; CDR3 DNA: TGTGCCAGCAGCAATGGACAGGGGGCGAGGTTTGCTGAAGCTTTCTTT; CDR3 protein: CASSNGQGARFAEAFF
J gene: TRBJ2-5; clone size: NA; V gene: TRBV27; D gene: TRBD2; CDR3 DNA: TGTGCCAGCAGCCGCAAGGTCCCACAAACTAGCGGGGGGGCAGAGACCCAGTACTTC; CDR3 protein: CASSRKVPQTSGGAETQYF
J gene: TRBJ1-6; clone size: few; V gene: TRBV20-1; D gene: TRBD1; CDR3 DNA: TGCAGTGCTAGAGAAATAATTGCCGGACAGGAGGTTTCACCCCTCCACTTT; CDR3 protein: CSAREIIAGQEVSPLHF
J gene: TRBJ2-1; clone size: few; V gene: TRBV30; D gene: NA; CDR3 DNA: TGTGCCTGGAGTGTACCGGAGATGAGCTCCTACAATGAGCAGTTCTTC; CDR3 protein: CAWSVPEMSSYNEQFF
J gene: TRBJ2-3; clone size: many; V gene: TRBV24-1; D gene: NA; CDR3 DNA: TGTGCCACCACCTACCTAGGAGACACAGATACGCAGTATTTT; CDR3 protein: CATTYLGDTDTQYF
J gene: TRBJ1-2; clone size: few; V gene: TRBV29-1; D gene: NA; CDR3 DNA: TGCAGCGTTGTGTGGGGAAAGGCTATCCGTGGCTACACCTTC; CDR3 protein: CSVVWGKAIRGYTF
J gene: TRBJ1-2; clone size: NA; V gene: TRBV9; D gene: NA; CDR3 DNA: TGTGCCAGCGGATCCGCGAGGACCAACTATGGCTACACCTTC; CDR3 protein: CASGSARTNYGYTF
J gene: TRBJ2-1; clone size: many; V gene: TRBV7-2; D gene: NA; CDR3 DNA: TGTGCCAGCAGCTTATTTCGTGAGCAGTTCTTC; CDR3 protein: CASSLFREQFF
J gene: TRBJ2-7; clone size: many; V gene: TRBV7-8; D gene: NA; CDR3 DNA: TGTGCCAGCAGCAAAGACAAATACTACGAGCAGTACTTC; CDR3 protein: CASSKDKYYEQYF
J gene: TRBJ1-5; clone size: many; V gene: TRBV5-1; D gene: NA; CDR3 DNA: TGCGCCAGCAGCTTGGTCCCGGGATCAAGCAATCAGCCCCAGCATTTT; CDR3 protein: CASSLVPGSSNQPQHF
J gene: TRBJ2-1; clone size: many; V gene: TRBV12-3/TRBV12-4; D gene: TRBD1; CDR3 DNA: TGTGCCAGCAGCCGGGGACAGGGAAATTTTATCCATGAGCAGTTCTTC; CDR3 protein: CASSRGQGNFIHEQFF
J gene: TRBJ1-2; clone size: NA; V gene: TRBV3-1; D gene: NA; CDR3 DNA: TGTGCCAGCAGCCAAGATTATGGGGGAAAGACCTTC; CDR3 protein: CASSQDYGGKTF
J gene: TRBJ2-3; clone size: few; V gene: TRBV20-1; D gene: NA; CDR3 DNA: TGCAGTGCTAGAGATACCGGACGGGATACGCAGTATTTT; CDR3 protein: CSARDTGRDTQYF
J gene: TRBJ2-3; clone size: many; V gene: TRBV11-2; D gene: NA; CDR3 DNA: TGTGCCAGCAGCTTCCAACCCAATGCAGATACGCAGTATTTT; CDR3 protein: CASSFQPNADTQYF
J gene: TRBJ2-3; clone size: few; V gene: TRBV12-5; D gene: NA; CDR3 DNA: TGTGCTAGTGGTTTTCGGACTAGCACAGATACGCAGTATTTT; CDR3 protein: CASGFRTSTDTQYF